The next 18 T cell receptor beta chains were all read from a single sample in a study of blood T cell repertoires in COVID-19. Profiled with immunoSEQ multiplex PCR; TCRdb holds only in-frame clones, not every one. The data show about 220,000 clones, roughly 85% seen once. The sequencing sample was made of peripheral blood. These receptors were taken from a woman aged 80 or over with acute or convalescent COVID-19.

The chain combines TRBV7-2 with TRBJ1-4; D gene uncertain. Per germline, CDR1 SGHTA and CDR2 FQGNSA. The CDR3 is 14 amino acids. Between the trimmed V and J ends, which lost 1 base and 4 bases, there was a span of 7 bases. CDR3 residues: CASSLDSINEKLFF. CDR3 DNA: TGTGCCAGCAGCTTAGACAGCATTAATGAAAAACTGTTTTTT.

The chain carries TRBV9 and TRBJ1-4; a possible D gene is TRBD1 (5 bases). The CDR3 sequence is 15 residues long. Germline assignment: CDR1 SGDLS and CDR2 YYNGEE. Trimming cost V 0 bases and J 7 bases, with 13 bases left between them. This CDR3 is CASSVGTGGVEKLFF. CDR3 DNA sequence: TGTGCCAGCAGCGTAGGTACAGGTGGTGTTGAAAAACTGTTTTTT.

V and J are TRBV4-2 and TRBJ2-7; 13 bases are a match to TRBD2. Germline V gives CDR1 LGHNA, CDR2 YNFKEQ. The trim removed 0 bases at V and 4 bases at J, leaving 12 bases unmatched. CDR3 length: 19 residues. CDR3 nucleotides: TGTGCCAGCAGCCAAGATGAGTCAGGACTAGCGGGGGCGTTATACGAGCAGTACTTC. It codes for CASSQDESGLAGALYEQYF.

The V gene is TRBV5-4, the J gene TRBJ2-7; 9 nucleotides match TRBD2. CDR1 is SGHNT, CDR2 YYREEE, per germline (reference sequence). CDR3 length: 15 amino acids. V gave up 4 bases and J gave up 0 bases; unmatched junction bases: 5. The DNA of the CDR3 is TGTGCCAGCAGCCCCTCTAGCGGGGCCTCCTACGAGCAGTACTTC. Amino acids: CASSPSSGASYEQYF.

The gene calls are TRBV7-9 and TRBJ2-1, with 9 bases lining up with TRBD1. CDR3 length equals 18 residues. The junction had 14 bases not matched to a gene; V was cut back by 7 bases and J by 1 base. The germline V gene has CDR1 SEHNR and CDR2 FQNEAQ (reference sequence). The CDR3, as DNA: TGTGCCAGCAACGCGGGACAGGGAATTTTAAGGTCCTACAATGAGCAGTTCTTC. Translating it yields CASNAGQGILRSYNEQFF.

The rearrangement uses TRBV11-1 and TRBJ1-4; a possible D gene is TRBD1 (6 bases). Germline V gene data show CDR1 as SGHAT and CDR2 as FQDESV (reference sequence). Trimming shortened V by 5 bases and J by 7 bases, and 17 bases separated the two germline ends. The CDR3 has 15 amino acids. Here the CDR3 DNA reads TGTGCCAGCAGCCCCTCCGGGGGGCGGGGTGAAAAACTGTTTTTT. It is translated as CASSPSGGRGEKLFF.

J is TRBJ2-1 and V is TRBV21-1; the D call in the table, TRBD1, was not verified against the DNA. TRBV21-1 is shown as a pseudogene. This CDR3 contains 17 residues. CDR3 sequence (DNA): TGTGCCAGCAGCACCCCGAAGGGACAGGGGGAAGTAAATGAGCAGTTCTTC. Its protein product is CASSTPKGQGEVNEQFF.

The gene calls are TRBV5-1 and TRBJ2-1; the match to TRBD1 covers 7 bases. Germline-derived CDR1 and CDR2 are SGHRS and YFSETQ. The CDR3 is 15 residues long. V shed 1 base and J 4 bases; nucleotides not matched to a gene: 5. This CDR3 reads CASSLKQGIYNEQFF. In nucleotides, the CDR3 is TGCGCCAGCAGCTTGAAACAGGGGATATACAATGAGCAGTTCTTC.

The chain recombines TRBV9 with TRBJ1-6; TRBD1 agrees at 7 bases. Germline CDR1 reads SGDLS; CDR2 reads YYNGEE. Trimming at V came to 2 bases and at J to 6 bases, leaving 2 bases not matched to a gene. The CDR3 length is 14 residues. The CDR3 nucleotides are TGTGCCAGCAGCGTTACAGGGGTTAATTCACCCCTCCACTTT. Its protein product is CASSVTGVNSPLHF.

The chain combines TRBV6-5 with TRBJ2-2, with TRBD2 as a possible D gene (5 bases). Trimming left V 7 bases short and J 0 bases short, with 12 bases between. The CDR3 loop spans 15 amino acids. Germline CDR1 is MNHEY and CDR2 is SVGAGI. The CDR3 DNA is TGTGCCAGCACGCCGGGTAGCGCGAACACCGGGGAGCTGTTTTTT. It specifies CASTPGSANTGELFF.

This clone showed up just a few times. The chain carries TRBV7-8 and TRBJ2-5, with 7 positions matching TRBD1. The V and J ends lost 1 base and 5 bases, in that order; junction bases with no gene match: 4. The CDR3 covers 14 residues. Germline V gives CDR1 SGHVS, CDR2 FQNEAQ. CDR3 residues: CASSLGTGSETQYF. The CDR3 DNA is TGTGCCAGCAGCTTAGGGACAGGCAGCGAGACCCAGTACTTC.

J is TRBJ2-6 and V is TRBV7-3; 11 bases are shared with TRBD1. The junction had 5 bases not matched to a gene; V was cut back by 5 bases and J by 2 bases. The CDR3 runs 17 residues. Germline V gene data show CDR1 as SGHTA and CDR2 as FQGTGA. The CDR3 sequence is CASSQRGQGAGANVLTF. CDR3 nucleotides: TGTGCCAGCAGCCAACGGGGACAGGGGGCTGGGGCCAACGTCCTGACTTTC.

The CDR3 loop reads CASTADRGAEAFF. CDR3 DNA: TGTGCCAGCACCGCCGACAGGGGGGCGGAAGCTTTCTTT. J is TRBJ1-1 and V is TRBV5-4; the match to TRBD1 covers 9 bases. The CDR3 extends over 13 amino acids. Germline CDR1 and CDR2: SGHNT and YYREEE (reference sequence). V shed 6 bases, J shed 8 bases, and the junction held 8 bases outside the gene matches.

The CDR3: CASSPQQGWYNQPQHF. CDR3 DNA sequence: TGTGCCAGCAGCCCGCAACAGGGATGGTACAATCAGCCCCAGCATTTT. The gene calls are TRBV7-8 and TRBJ1-5, with D maybe TRBD1 (6 bases). CDR1 is SGHVS and CDR2 is FQNEAQ in the germline V gene. There are 16 residues in the CDR3. The V gene lost 5 bases and the J gene lost 3 bases, with 17 bases spanning the gap.

This clone was found a few times. V and J are TRBV2 and TRBJ1-4, with D unresolved. The CDR3 covers 14 residues. Germline V CDR1 and CDR2: SNHLY, FYNNEI. Between the trimmed V and J ends, which lost 7 bases and 11 bases, there was a span of 20 bases. CDR3 residues: CASNLEIRLAKLFF. The CDR3 coding sequence is TGTGCCAGCAATCTGGAGATCCGACTGGCGAAACTGTTTTTT. The full variable domain, completed using reference TRBV2 and TRBJ1-4, is EPEVTQTPSHQVTQMGQEVILRCVPISNHLYFYWYRQILGQKVEFLVSFYNNEISEKSEIFDDQFSVERPDGSNFTLKIRSTKLEDSAMYFCASNLEIRLAKLFFGSGTQLSVL.

Worth noting for this clone: Sequence at one end of the junction differs from germline and may be a read error. The V and J genes are TRBV30 and TRBJ2-3, with unresolved D. This CDR3 comprises 11 residues. CDR1 is GTSNPN and CDR2 is SVGIG in the germline V gene (reference sequence). CDR3 bases: TGTGCCTGGAAGCTGGATAGCTTTGCCCATTTT. Its translation is CAWKLDSFAHF.

This chain uses TRBV6-2 or TRBV6-3 with TRBJ2-4; a possible D gene is TRBD1 (6 bases). The CDR3 sequence is 17 residues long. Germline CDR1 MNHEY, CDR2 SVGEGT. V shed 5 bases and J shed 0 bases, with 17 bases lying between them. CDR3 amino acids: CASSPYRDILAKNIQYF. CDR3 coding DNA: TGTGCCAGCAGTCCGTATAGGGACATTCTAGCCAAAAACATTCAGTACTTC.

This rearrangement joins TRBV19 to TRBJ1-2; the match to TRBD1 covers 7 bases. The V gene end was trimmed by 5 bases and the J gene end by 4 bases; junction bases not matched to a gene: 7. The CDR3 has 14 amino acids. The germline CDR1 and CDR2 sequences are LNHDA and SQIVND (reference sequence). CDR3 coding DNA: TGTGCCAGTAGTCCCGACAGGGATCCCTATGGCTACACCTTC. It is translated as CASSPDRDPYGYTF.